Each of the 18 T cell receptor beta chains below was sequenced from the same sample in a study of identical twins listed by TCRdb under 2016. The library was obtained by 5' RACE. The sequencing machine was an Illumina HiSeq 2000. TCRdb applied fastp at Q25 and MiXCR to the public reads, then kept only in-frame beta chains. Entries are consolidated by CDR3 protein sequence, retaining the most common genes and DNA. This sample is represented by around 1.7 million distinct CDR3 sequences; 25% to 35% of them were singletons. The ten largest clones add up to over 0.25% of the sample. Input material: cord blood. These receptors originate from a newborn girl in good health.

The CDR3 region has the DNA TGCGCCAGCAGCTTCCCCGGGACTGAGCAGTTCTTC. Translating gives CASSFPGTEQFF. The chain links TRBV5-1 to TRBJ2-1; TRBD1 or TRBD2 may be the D gene (5 bases each). Trimming shortened V by 2 bases and J by 9 bases, and 9 bases separated the two germline ends. Per germline, CDR1 SGHRS and CDR2 YFSETQ. The CDR3 is made up of 12 amino acids.

J is TRBJ2-1 and V is TRBV24-1; the D gene is possibly TRBD2 (6 bases). CDR1 KGHDR and CDR2 SFDVKD come from the germline V gene. V dropped 1 base and J dropped 5 bases, with 11 bases sitting between them. The CDR3 length is 15 residues. CDR3 coding DNA: TGTGCCACCAGTGATTTCGGGAGTTTCCACAATGAGCAGTTCTTC. Its translation is CATSDFGSFHNEQFF.

The rearrangement links TRBV27 to TRBJ2-5; TRBD2 matches 8 bases. This CDR3 contains 14 residues. Germline lookup yields CDR1 MNHEY and CDR2 SMNVEV (reference sequence). Trimming removed 8 bases from V and 11 bases from J; junction bases left unmatched: 16. The CDR3 DNA sequence: TGTGCCAGCGGGGCCGGGACTAGGGGCAATGAGCAGTACTTC. Translation gives CASGAGTRGNEQYF.

Many counts were recorded for this clonotype. The rearrangement links TRBV27 to TRBJ2-1; 8 bases fit TRBD2. V dropped 2 bases and J dropped 2; count of bases not matched to a gene: 2. CDR3 length equals 15 residues. Germline CDR1 is MNHEY and CDR2 is SMNVEV (reference sequence). Written as DNA, the CDR3 is TGTGCCAGCAGTTTAAGGGGACTAGCCTACAATGAGCAGTTCTTC. It encodes CASSLRGLAYNEQFF.

V is TRBV28 and J is TRBJ1-2; TRBD1 is a possible D gene (5 bases). The CDR3 is 13 amino acids. The ends were cut back, 7 bases at V and 3 bases at J, with 12 bases in the middle. From germline, CDR1 is MDHEN and CDR2 SYDVKM. CDR3 in amino acids: CASIKRGDYGYTF. For the CDR3, the DNA is TGTGCCAGCATCAAGCGGGGGGACTATGGCTACACCTTC.

This clonotype was counted a single time. The chain is built from TRBV7-9 and TRBJ1-5; the match to TRBD1 covers 10 bases. The CDR3 is 13 amino acids. The V segment lost 5 bases and the J segment 8 bases; nucleotides outside the gene matches: 3. Germline-derived CDR1 and CDR2 are SEHNR and FQNEAQ (reference sequence). DNA of the CDR3: TGTGCCAGCAGCAAGGGACAGGGGAAGCCCCAGCATTTT. It translates to CASSKGQGKPQHF. The full variable domain, completed using reference TRBV7-9 and TRBJ1-5, is DTGVSQNPRHKITKRGQNVTFRCDPISEHNRLYWYRQTLGQGPEFLTYFQNEAQLEKSRLLSDRFSAERPKGSFSTLEIQRTEQGDSAMYLCASSKGQGKPQHFGDGTRLSIL.

The rearrangement links TRBV7-9 to TRBJ1-5, with 7 bases fitting TRBD1. With V trimmed by 5 bases and J by 5 bases, 6 bases remained unmatched. Germline-derived CDR1 and CDR2 are SEHNR and FQNEAQ (reference sequence). The CDR3 loop spans 14 amino acids. The CDR3 DNA reads TGTGCCAGCAGCCTAGGGACAGCTTATCAGCCCCAGCATTTT. Translation: CASSLGTAYQPQHF.

The J gene is TRBJ1-1, the V gene TRBV29-1; D might be TRBD1 (6 bases). Trimming took 4 bases from V and 5 from J, leaving 14 bases between them. The germline V gene encodes CDR1 SQVTM and CDR2 ANQGSEA. The CDR3 extends over 13 amino acids. CDR3 sequence: CSVVGERGTEAFF. CDR3 coding DNA: TGCAGCGTTGTAGGGGAAAGGGGGACTGAAGCTTTCTTT. Looking up the rest from reference TRBV29-1 and TRBJ1-1 gives the full variable domain: SAVISQKPSRDICQRGTSLTIQCQVDSQVTMMFWYRQQPGQSLTLIATANQGSEATYESGFVIDKFPISRPNLTFSTLTVSNMSPEDSSIYLCSVVGERGTEAFFGQGTRLTVV.

The chain combines TRBV6-1 with TRBJ1-2; D might be TRBD1 (6 bases). This CDR3 is built from 16 residues. V lost 9 bases to trimming and J lost 0 bases, with 20 bases between them. Germline assignment: CDR1 MNHNS and CDR2 SASEGT. The CDR3, as DNA: TGTGCCAGTCGCGGGGGCAGGTACCAAGCTAACTATGGCTACACCTTC. Its protein product is CASRGGRYQANYGYTF.

With regard to this clonotype: One base away lies a much larger clone, so this may be a sequencing read error. The chain couples TRBV7-2 to TRBJ2-3; tentative D call: TRBD2 (6 bases). Per germline, CDR1 SGHTA and CDR2 FQGNSA. The CDR3 extends over 15 amino acids. V lost 3 bases to trimming and J lost 4 bases, with 14 bases between them. Written as DNA, the CDR3 is TGTGCCAGCAGCTTGATGGGGAGGTTGGCAGATACGCAGTATTTT. Amino acids: CASSLMGRLADTQYF.

The chain recombines TRBV30 with TRBJ1-5; D is perhaps TRBD1 (5 bases). V lost 6 bases to trimming and J lost 0 bases, with 9 bases between them. The CDR3 contains 13 residues. Germline loops: CDR1 GTSNPN, CDR2 SVGIG (reference sequence). CDR3: CACGTFSNQPQHF. CDR3 bases: TGTGCCTGCGGGACCTTTAGCAATCAGCCCCAGCATTTT.

This chain joins TRBV4-1 and TRBJ1-5; TRBD1 aligns across 7 bases. Per the germline V gene, CDR1 is MGHRA and CDR2 is YSYEKL. This CDR3 is 16 amino acids long. V shed 0 bases, J shed 7 bases, and the junction held 9 bases outside the gene matches. CDR3 bases: TGCGCCAGCAGCCAAGACCTAGGACAGGTCCCACAGCCCCAGCATTTT. It translates to CASSQDLGQVPQPQHF.

The sample holds a few counts of this clonotype. In nucleotides, the CDR3 is TGTGCCACCAGCAGAGATTGGGGAGGGTTAGAGACCCAGTACTTC. It specifies CATSRDWGGLETQYF. The chain carries TRBV15 and TRBJ2-5; 7 bases match TRBD2. Trimming at V came to 0 bases and at J to 4 bases, leaving 5 bases not matched to a gene. CDR1 and CDR2 from the germline V gene are LNHNV and YYDKDF (reference sequence). This CDR3 region has 15 residues.

The rearrangement links TRBV19 to TRBJ1-4; D is unresolved. Germline V gives CDR1 LNHDA, CDR2 SQIVND (reference sequence). V lost 6 bases and J 4 bases, leaving 15 bases between the germline ends. The CDR3 has 15 residues. CDR3: CASSFSGYFNEKLFF. DNA of the CDR3: TGTGCCAGTAGCTTCTCGGGATACTTTAATGAAAAACTGTTTTTT.

Only a few counts were recorded for this clonotype. The chain employs TRBV4-2 and TRBJ2-7, with D unresolved. Trimming removed 0 bases at V and 3 bases at J, with 9 bases between. There are 14 residues in the CDR3. The germline V gene encodes CDR1 LGHNA and CDR2 YNFKEQ. The CDR3: CASSQDGVRYEQYF. The CDR3 region has the DNA TGTGCCAGCAGCCAAGATGGCGTTCGCTACGAGCAGTACTTC.

The gene calls are TRBV28 and TRBJ2-5, with 7 nucleotides matching TRBD2. The J call may be in error: the DNA end matches TRBJ2-7 better. CDR1 is MDHEN, CDR2 SYDVKM, per germline. This CDR3 is 15 amino acids long. CDR3 nucleotides: TGTGCCAGCAGTTTACACGGGGAGGGCCCCTACGAGCAGTACTTC. Protein product: CASSLHGEGPYEQYF.

The chain joins TRBV3-1 to TRBJ2-3, with 11 bases fitting TRBD2. The CDR3 sequence is 18 residues long. Germline trimming cut 0 bases from V and 2 bases from J; bases unmatched to any gene: 7. Germline V lookup: CDR1 LGHDT, CDR2 YNNKEL (reference sequence). This CDR3 is CASSQDLLAGALTDTQYF. CDR3 DNA: TGTGCCAGCAGCCAAGATCTACTAGCGGGGGCCCTCACAGATACGCAGTATTTT.

This chain uses TRBV18 with TRBJ1-6; D is unclear. CDR3 length: 12 residues. The ends were cut back, 5 bases at V and 9 bases at J, with 8 bases in the middle. Germline assignment: CDR1 KGHSH and CDR2 LQKENI. The CDR3 DNA sequence: TGTGCCAGCTCAACGAGAGGTTCACCCCTCCACTTT. Translated, it gives CASSTRGSPLHF.